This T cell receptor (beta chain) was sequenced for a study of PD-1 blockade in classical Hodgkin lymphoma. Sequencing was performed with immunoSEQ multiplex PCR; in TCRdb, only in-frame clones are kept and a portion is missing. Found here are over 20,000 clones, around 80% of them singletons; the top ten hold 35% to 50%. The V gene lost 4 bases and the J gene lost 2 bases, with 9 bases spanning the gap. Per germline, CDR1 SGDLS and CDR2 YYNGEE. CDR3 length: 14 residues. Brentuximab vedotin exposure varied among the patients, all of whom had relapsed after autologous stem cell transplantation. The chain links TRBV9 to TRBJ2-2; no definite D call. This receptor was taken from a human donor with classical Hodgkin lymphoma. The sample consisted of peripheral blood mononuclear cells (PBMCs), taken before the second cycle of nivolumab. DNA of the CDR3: TGTGCCAGCAGCCCAGACCTAAACACCGGGGAGCTGTTTTTT. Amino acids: CASSPDLNTGELFF.